This TCR beta chain originates from a study of monozygotic twins with inflammatory bowel disease. TCRdb reprocessed the 5' RACE reads; each CDR3 protein has one entry and no DNA is given. The specimen's table records about 140,000 distinct CDR3 sequences. This receptor was identified in a human donor with ulcerative colitis or Crohn's disease, or a healthy co-twin of an affected twin (not recorded which). Sequences were obtained from blood.

CDR3 sequence reads: CASSLRGAANTGELFF. This chain uses TRBV11-2 with TRBJ2-2; lacking DNA, the TRBD1 call made by TCRdb goes unchecked. This CDR3 comprises 16 residues. The germline gives CDR1 SGHAT, CDR2 FQNNGV. Based on the CDR3 plus reference TRBV11-2 and TRBJ2-2, the full variable domain is EAGVAQSPRYKIIEKRQSVAFWCNPISGHATLYWYQQILGQGPKLLIQFQNNGVVDDSQLPKDRFSAERLKGVDSTLKIQPAKLEDSAVYLCASSLRGAANTGELFFGEGSRLTVL.